A single sample gave rise to the 8 T cell receptor beta chains below, sequenced in a study of blood T cell repertoires in COVID-19. Method: immunoSEQ multiplex PCR; TCRdb's copy keeps in-frame clones and lacks some. The sample records around 290,000 clones, approximately 90% being singletons. Sequencing input: peripheral blood. These TCRs come from a woman under 40 with COVID-19, enrolled during active disease.

The rearrangement uses TRBV9 and TRBJ1-1; D perhaps matches TRBD1 (5 bases). Germline values: CDR1 SGDLS, CDR2 YYNGEE. There are 17 residues in the CDR3. V was pared by 0 bases and J by 4 bases, with 19 bases between. CDR3 in DNA: TGTGCCAGCAGCGTAGCTAGAAAGGGGAAACTGGGCACTGAAGCTTTCTTT. It is translated as CASSVARKGKLGTEAFF.

The chain carries TRBV9 and TRBJ1-1; TRBD1 is a possible D gene (6 bases). V was pared by 6 bases and J by 4 bases, with 19 bases between. The length of the CDR3 is 15 residues. Germline V gene data show CDR1 as SGDLS and CDR2 as YYNGEE. This CDR3 reads CASTRLQGTGTEAFF. In DNA form, the CDR3 reads TGTGCCAGCACTCGGTTACAGGGTACGGGCACTGAAGCTTTCTTT.

V is TRBV6-5 and J is TRBJ1-1; a possible D gene is TRBD1 (6 bases). This CDR3 is built from 14 residues. The V gene lost 7 bases and the J gene lost 4 bases, with 16 bases spanning the gap. Germline V gene data show CDR1 as MNHEY and CDR2 as SVGAGI. The CDR3 spells CASNRDTTGTEAFF. The CDR3 DNA follows: TGTGCCAGCAACCGGGACACCACGGGCACTGAAGCTTTCTTT.

The CDR3 DNA reads as TGTGCCAGCAGTAGTAGGGGTAACAATCAGCCCCAGCATTTT. This sequence encodes CASSSRGNNQPQHF. The chain combines TRBV6-5 with TRBJ1-5; TRBD1 is a possible D gene (5 bases). The CDR3 runs 14 residues. V was cut by 5 bases and J by 3 bases, with 11 bases left in between. Per germline, CDR1 MNHEY and CDR2 SVGAGI.

The chain combines TRBV2 with TRBJ1-2; possible D gene TRBD1, 6 bases. The CDR3 is 15 amino acids. The germline gives CDR1 SNHLY, CDR2 FYNNEI. Between the trimmed V and J ends, which lost 5 bases and 4 bases, there was a span of 17 bases. DNA for the CDR3: TGTGCCAGCAGTCACAGGGCTGGGGGAACCTATGGCTACACCTTC. It is translated as CASSHRAGGTYGYTF.

The chain has TRBV5-4 and TRBJ1-6, with 9 bases that match TRBD1. The V segment lost 4 bases and the J segment 7 bases; nucleotides outside the gene matches: 6. The CDR3 is 15 residues long. Germline V lookup: CDR1 SGHNT, CDR2 YYREEE (reference sequence). DNA of the CDR3: TGTGCCAGCAGCCTGACAGGGGGTAAGAATTCACCCCTCCACTTT. Protein product: CASSLTGGKNSPLHF.

The chain combines TRBV7-9 with TRBJ2-3; a possible D gene is TRBD1 (5 bases). The CDR3 covers 14 residues. Trimming shortened V by 2 bases and J by 2 bases, and 8 bases separated the two germline ends. Germline values: CDR1 SEHNR, CDR2 FQNEAQ (reference sequence). CDR3 loop: CASSLQGSTDTQYF. CDR3 nucleotide sequence: TGTGCCAGCAGCTTACAGGGATCCACAGATACGCAGTATTTT.

The chain recombines TRBV19 with TRBJ1-4; 9 nucleotides agree with TRBD1. V dropped 7 bases and J dropped 8; count of bases not matched to a gene: 11. Germline V lookup: CDR1 LNHDA, CDR2 SQIVND (reference sequence). This CDR3 contains 15 residues. CDR3 DNA: TGTGCCAGTACTCCCGGGAACAGGGGGCACGAAAAACTGTTTTTT. Protein product: CASTPGNRGHEKLFF.